Below, 31 T cell receptor beta chains from the same sample are listed, as sequenced in a study of human T cells and chemical hapten exposure. Time point noted: pre-sensitization, week 0. Indicated treatment: therapeutic diphenylcyclopropenone sensitization with weekly scalp DPC. TCRdb re-analysed the RACE reads in MiXCR, keeping a single row per CDR3 protein. Here the sample spans around 330,000 distinct CDR3 sequences, roughly 6% being singletons. The sequences come from whole blood, collected in connection with sensitization to the hapten diphenylcyclopropenone (DPC). The receptors here all came from a woman younger than 35 with alopecia areata. Some clones in this sample may be carry-over from other donors' samples.

V and J are TRBV5-5 and TRBJ1-1; D unclear. Germline assignment: CDR1 SGHKS and CDR2 YYEKEE (reference sequence). The CDR3 has 15 residues. Trimming took 4 bases from V and 7 from J, leaving 20 bases between them. CDR3 DNA sequence: TGTGCCAGCAGCCCCGAGCGGGATGGAATTGGTGAAGCTTTCTTT. The encoded protein is CASSPERDGIGEAFF. The full variable domain, in which reference TRBV5-5 and TRBJ1-1 provide the parts outside the CDR3, is DAGVTQSPTHLIKTRGQQVTLRCSPISGHKSVSWYQQVLGQGPQFIFQYYEKEERGRGNFPDRFSARQFPNYSSELNVNALLLGDSALYLCASSPERDGIGEAFFGQGTRLTVV.

This clonotype showed up just a few times. The chain is built from TRBV7-2 and TRBJ1-2; D unclear. The CDR3 loop spans 12 amino acids. V was pared by 5 bases and J by 8 bases, with 12 bases between. Germline lookup yields CDR1 SGHTA and CDR2 FQGNSA. The CDR3 region is CASSDGLAGYTF. The CDR3 coding sequence is TGTGCCAGCAGCGATGGACTTGCGGGCTACACCTTC.

In this sample, this clonotype turned up many times. The rearrangement links TRBV12-3 or TRBV12-4 to TRBJ1-2; 7 nucleotides match TRBD1. This CDR3 region has 13 residues. Losses at the gene ends were 8 bases for V and 7 bases for J; bases not matched to a gene: 10. CDR3 residues: CASARGGAGGYTF. In nucleotides, the CDR3 is TGTGCCAGCGCCAGGGGGGGCGCGGGTGGCTACACCTTC.

This clonotype was observed at least ten times. The chain combines TRBV12-3 or TRBV12-4 with TRBJ2-1; TRBD1 might be the D (6 bases). The V end lost 5 bases, the J end lost 13 bases, and 18 bases lay between the germline ends. The CDR3 loop spans 13 amino acids. This chain's CDR3 is CASSPTSGQNQFF. DNA of the CDR3: TGTGCCAGCAGTCCTACCTCCGGACAGAATCAGTTCTTC.

The chain uses TRBV20-1 and TRBJ1-6; maybe TRBD1 (6 bases). The CDR3 spans 18 residues. CDR1 and CDR2 (germline): DFQATT, SNEGSKA (reference sequence). V gave up 0 bases and J gave up 7 bases, with 22 bases separating them. The CDR3 protein is CSARDPGQGTNQNSPLHF. CDR3 DNA: TGCAGTGCTAGAGATCCCGGGCAGGGGACTAATCAGAATTCACCCCTCCACTTT.

Note on this clonotype: This likely comes from a read error, as the CDR3 has no conserved phenylalanine or tryptophan at its end. The chain couples TRBV5-1 to TRBJ2-5, with D possibly matching TRBD1 (5 bases). With 5 bases removed from V and 3 bases from J, the gap between germline ends came to 11 bases. The CDR3 runs to 13 residues. Germline-derived CDR1 and CDR2 are SGHRS and YFSETQ. The CDR3 region is CASRKGNKETQYL. CDR3 sequence (DNA): TGCGCCAGCAGAAAGGGGAATAAAGAGACCCAGTACCTC.

Many counts were recorded for this clonotype. The chain links TRBV5-1 to TRBJ2-1; D is possibly TRBD1 or TRBD2 (5 bases each). The V gene lost 7 bases and the J gene lost 6 bases, with 17 bases spanning the gap. The CDR3 spans 14 residues. Germline V gives CDR1 SGHRS, CDR2 YFSETQ. The CDR3 sequence is CASWDQLGVNEQFF. In nucleotides, the CDR3 is TGCGCCAGCTGGGACCAACTAGGGGTCAATGAGCAGTTCTTC. The complete variable domain, with remaining parts taken from reference TRBV5-1 and TRBJ2-1, reads KAGVTQTPRYLIKTRGQQVTLSCSPISGHRSVSWYQQTPGQGLQFLFEYFSETQRNKGNFPGRFSGRQFSNSRSEMNVSTLELGDSALYLCASWDQLGVNEQFFGPGTRLTVL.

The sample holds many counts of this clonotype. The V call is TRBV5-4, the J call TRBJ2-7, with 8 bases lining up with TRBD2. The V and J ends lost 2 bases and 2 bases, in that order; junction bases with no gene match: 6. The CDR3 covers 15 residues. Germline V CDR1 and CDR2: SGHNT, YYREEE (reference sequence). As DNA, the CDR3 is TGTGCCAGCAGCTTAGTTAGCGGGGATCCCTACGAGCAGTACTTC. As protein: CASSLVSGDPYEQYF.

This clonotype occurred many times. This chain links TRBV3-1 with TRBJ2-3, with D unresolved. The V gene's germline CDR1 is LGHDT and CDR2 YNNKEL (reference sequence). This CDR3 has 20 residues. Trimming pared 0 bases from V and 0 bases from J, leaving 22 bases between. CDR3 coding DNA: TGTGCCAGCAGCCAAGATTACGGCCGCATTCCGCCTTTGAGCACAGATACGCAGTATTTT. It is translated as CASSQDYGRIPPLSTDTQYF.

The sample holds many counts of this clonotype. J is TRBJ2-3 and V is TRBV24-1; D is uncertain. Trimming took 4 bases from V and 6 from J, leaving 16 bases between them. Per the germline V gene, CDR1 is KGHDR and CDR2 is SFDVKD. This CDR3 comprises 15 residues. The CDR3 DNA is TGTGCCACCAGTGAAAAGGTTAGTCGTTCCGATACGCAGTATTTT. It codes for CATSEKVSRSDTQYF.

Ten or more counts support this clonotype. This chain links TRBV4-2 with TRBJ1-5; 10 nucleotides match TRBD1. CDR3 size: 17 residues. In germline, CDR1 is LGHNA, CDR2 YNFKEQ. V shed 2 bases, J shed 3 bases, and the junction held 7 bases outside the gene matches. The CDR3 is CASSQPSGTGVNQPQHF. The CDR3 bases are TGTGCCAGCAGCCAACCCTCCGGGACAGGGGTCAATCAGCCCCAGCATTTT.

This clonotype came up a few times. The rearrangement joins TRBV5-1 to TRBJ2-1, with D possibly matching TRBD2 (6 bases). The CDR3 has 15 amino acids. Trimming took 1 base from V and 3 from J, leaving 11 bases between them. Germline values: CDR1 SGHRS, CDR2 YFSETQ. The CDR3 DNA sequence: TGCGCCAGCAGCTTGTTGGTAGCGGACTACAATGAGCAGTTCTTC. Encoded protein: CASSLLVADYNEQFF.

This clonotype was picked up a small number of times. CDR3 region: CASSQDLRGNEQFF. CDR3 in DNA: TGTGCCAGCAGCCAAGATCTCCGGGGTAATGAGCAGTTCTTC. The V call is TRBV3-1, the J call TRBJ2-1; weak D call: TRBD2 (5 bases). The CDR3 is 14 residues long. Germline loops: CDR1 LGHDT, CDR2 YNNKEL (reference sequence). The V end lost 0 bases, the J end lost 7 bases, and 10 bases lay between the germline ends.

The sample holds many counts of this clonotype. The chain joins TRBV21-1 to TRBJ2-1. TRBV21-1 represents a pseudogene. The CDR3 consists of 14 residues. This CDR3 reads CASSKATIAGEQFF. CDR3 DNA: TGTGCCAGCAGCAAAGCGACGATAGCCGGTGAGCAGTTCTTC.

V is TRBV5-4 and J is TRBJ2-2; 10 bases are a match to TRBD1. The CDR3 spans 17 residues. Germline trimming cut 5 bases from V and 6 bases from J; bases unmatched to any gene: 13. Germline V gene data show CDR1 as SGHNT and CDR2 as YYREEE (reference sequence). In DNA, the CDR3 is TGTGCCAGCAGGAGCTTTGCTAGGGACAGGGGTCCCGGGGAGCTGTTTTTT. Amino acid sequence: CASRSFARDRGPGELFF.

This clonotype was picked up a small number of times. The V gene is TRBV5-3, the J gene TRBJ2-3; D call uncertain. TRBV5-3 is an ORF, and what it does is uncertain. This CDR3 has 13 residues. V lost 1 base to trimming and J lost 4 bases, with 7 bases between them. CDR3 nucleotides: TGTGCCAGAAGCTTGTTTAGCCCAGATACGCAGTATTTT. Amino acid sequence: CARSLFSPDTQYF.

V and J are TRBV9 and TRBJ2-3; D call uncertain. The CDR3 has 14 residues. Germline V CDR1 and CDR2: SGDLS, YYNGEE. Trimming stripped 0 bases from V and 2 bases from J, with 7 bases between. The CDR3 protein is CASSVVPDTDTQYF. The CDR3 nucleotides read TGTGCCAGCAGCGTAGTCCCAGACACAGATACGCAGTATTTT.

This clonotype has at least ten counts. The rearrangement joins TRBV4-2 to TRBJ2-7, with D hard to call. The CDR3 is 13 residues long. Germline V lookup: CDR1 LGHNA, CDR2 YNFKEQ. V lost 0 bases to trimming and J lost 5 bases, with 8 bases between them. Here the CDR3 DNA reads TGTGCCAGCAGCCAAGAAAGATTCGACGAGCAGTACTTC. It yields the protein CASSQERFDEQYF.

This clonotype was counted many times. The V and J genes are TRBV6-5 and TRBJ2-2; D possibly corresponds to TRBD1 (6 bases). The germline gives CDR1 MNHEY, CDR2 SVGAGI. V was clipped by 5 bases and J by 6 bases, with 13 bases between them. The CDR3 length is 14 residues. Here the CDR3 DNA reads TGTGCCAGCAGTATCACAGGGTTAGCCGGGGAGCTGTTTTTT. Its protein is CASSITGLAGELFF.

This clonotype was detected only a few times. The rearrangement uses TRBV5-6 and TRBJ1-5; D might be TRBD1 (5 bases). V lost 0 bases to trimming and J lost 7 bases, with 14 bases between them. Per the germline V gene, CDR1 is SGHDT and CDR2 is YYEEEE. This CDR3 spans 15 amino acids. In DNA, the CDR3 is TGTGCCAGCAGCTTGGCCTTCGGGGGATCACAGCCCCAGCATTTT. Amino acid sequence: CASSLAFGGSQPQHF.

This clonotype showed up just a few times. This sequence joins TRBV29-1 and TRBJ1-1; 8 positions agree with TRBD1. This CDR3 region has 13 residues. Looked up from germline, CDR1 is SQVTM and CDR2 is ANQGSEA. The J segment lost 1 base and the V segment lost 4 bases, leaving 2 bases of the junction unmatched. The CDR3 spells CSVAGGPNTEAFF. The CDR3 DNA reads TGCAGCGTTGCAGGGGGCCCGAACACTGAAGCTTTCTTT.

A word on this clonotype: A junction end diverges from the germline sequence, so it may reflect a read error. The chain joins TRBV6-5 to TRBJ2-7; D gene unclear. The CDR3 sequence is 14 residues long. The germline gives CDR1 MNHEY, CDR2 SVGAGI. The CDR3 region has the DNA TGTGCCAGCAGTTACACCAGGAACTCCCACGAGCAGTACTTC. It translates to CASSYTRNSHEQYF.

Ten or more counts support this clonotype. The chain employs TRBV29-1 and TRBJ2-1, with D possibly matching TRBD1 (7 bases). CDR3 length equals 13 residues. V lost 5 bases and J 7 bases, leaving 15 bases between the germline ends. Germline values: CDR1 SQVTM, CDR2 ANQGSEA. CDR3: CSVWDRLGNEQFF. DNA for the CDR3: TGCAGCGTTTGGGACAGACTAGGAAATGAGCAGTTCTTC.

V gene TRBV6-2 or TRBV6-3 combines with J gene TRBJ1-1; 7 bases are a match to TRBD1. The CDR3 covers 14 residues. With V trimmed by 6 bases and J by 7 bases, 11 bases remained unmatched. Germline lookup yields CDR1 MNHEY and CDR2 SVGEGT. The chain's CDR3 is CASRPQGISNEAFF. The CDR3 bases are TGTGCCAGCAGGCCACAGGGGATCTCCAATGAAGCTTTCTTT.

This clonotype showed up many times. The CDR3 loop reads CASVSGANVLTF. The CDR3 DNA reads as TGTGCCAGCGTCTCTGGGGCCAACGTCCTGACTTTC. The V gene is TRBV6-6, the J gene TRBJ2-6; D not certain. Trimming shortened V by 8 bases and J by 0 bases, and 2 bases separated the two germline ends. The CDR3 length is 12 residues. Germline values: CDR1 MNHNY, CDR2 SVGAGI (reference sequence).

This clonotype has a handful of counts. This chain connects TRBV4-3 to TRBJ2-7; no clear D. The V gene lost 0 bases and the J gene lost 2 bases, with 11 bases spanning the gap. Germline values: CDR1 LGHNA, CDR2 YSLEER. CDR3 length: 15 amino acids. Written as DNA, the CDR3 is TGCGCCAGCAGCCAAGATCTTAACCGGGCCTACGAGCAGTACTTC. It is translated as CASSQDLNRAYEQYF.

This clonotype was recorded a few times. This chain links TRBV10-3 with TRBJ1-2; unclear D gene. The CDR3 contains 14 residues. Germline CDR1 ENHRY, CDR2 SYGVKD. V shed 0 bases and J shed 4 bases, with 9 bases lying between them. The CDR3 is CAISESQDTYGYTF. Here the CDR3 DNA reads TGTGCCATCAGTGAGTCGCAGGATACCTATGGCTACACCTTC.

This clonotype was seen at least ten times. The V call is TRBV13, the J call TRBJ1-5; tentatively, D is TRBD1 (5 bases). Trimming removed 2 bases from V and 1 base from J, with 18 bases in between. Germline values: CDR1 PRHDT, CDR2 FYEKMQ (reference sequence). The length of the CDR3 is 18 residues. CDR3 sequence (DNA): TGTGCCAGCAGCTTAAAGGATGATGGGGGATCAAGCAATCAGCCCCAGCATTTT. Amino acids: CASSLKDDGGSSNQPQHF.

The chain has TRBV3-1 and TRBJ1-1; D perhaps matches TRBD1 (5 bases). V was clipped by 4 bases and J by 3 bases, with 12 bases between them. Germline values: CDR1 LGHDT, CDR2 YNNKEL (reference sequence). The CDR3 is 14 residues long. The CDR3 coding sequence is TGTGCCAGCAGCCCCCAGGGCGCCTACACTGAAGCTTTCTTT. Residues: CASSPQGAYTEAFF.

This clonotype appeared a few times. The chain links TRBV27 to TRBJ2-7, with 8 bases fitting TRBD1. Germline-derived CDR1 and CDR2 are MNHEY and SMNVEV (reference sequence). Losses at the gene ends were 0 bases for V and 2 bases for J; bases not matched to a gene: 0. The CDR3 totals 14 residues. CDR3 nucleotides: TGTGCCAGCAGTTTATCACAGGGGGCCTACGAGCAGTACTTC. It translates to CASSLSQGAYEQYF.

At least ten counts were recorded for this clonotype. This chain's CDR3 is CASSQETGTGNQPQHF. Here the CDR3 DNA reads TGTGCCAGCAGCCAAGAGACAGGGACCGGCAATCAGCCCCAGCATTTT. J is TRBJ1-5 and V is TRBV4-2, with 7 bases identical to TRBD1. The junction had 4 bases not matched to a gene; V was cut back by 0 bases and J by 2 bases. The CDR3 is made up of 16 amino acids. Germline V gives CDR1 LGHNA, CDR2 YNFKEQ.